This T cell receptor (beta chain) was documented in a study of shared clonotypes between healthy human individuals. The length of the CDR3 is 16 residues. V was shortened by 4 bases and J by 0 bases, with 14 bases between the two germline ends. Germline assignment: CDR1 SGHNT and CDR2 YYREEE (reference sequence). Clones were sequenced by immunoSEQ multiplex PCR, and TCRdb holds only the in-frame ones, with some missing. Of roughly 480,000 clones listed, 65% to 80% are singletons. The chain recombines TRBV5-4 with TRBJ2-1; D is uncertain. This TCR derives from a woman aged 40 to 50 in good health. Some clones in this sample may be carry-over from other donors' samples. Sequencing was performed on PBMCs. The CDR3 nucleotides are TGTGCCAGCAGCCCCCCGTGGTCTAGCTCCTACAATGAGCAGTTCTTC. Protein: CASSPPWSSSYNEQFF.